One sample yielded the 2 T cell receptor beta chains listed below, sequenced in a study of graft-versus-host responses after intestinal transplantation. Assay: immunoSEQ multiplex PCR; the TCRdb copy retains only in-frame clones and omits some. This table holds more than 15,000 clones, about nine tenths found once. Sample: bone marrow, taken around 120 days after transplant. These receptors were obtained from a human patient who received an intestinal transplant, so some T cells may come from the graft donor.

The chain has TRBV5-1 and TRBJ1-1, with D unclear. Trimming pared 2 bases from V and 0 bases from J, leaving 5 bases between. CDR3 length: 13 amino acids. Germline values: CDR1 SGHRS, CDR2 YFSETQ. For the CDR3, the DNA is TGCGCCAGCAGCTTTGTGATGAACACTGAAGCTTTCTTT. Translation gives CASSFVMNTEAFF.

The chain joins TRBV15 to TRBJ2-7; TRBD1 is a possible D gene (5 bases). Germline CDR1 and CDR2: LNHNV and YYDKDF (reference sequence). The length of the CDR3 is 14 residues. V lost 5 bases and J 1 base, leaving 12 bases between the germline ends. This CDR3 reads CATSATAFSYEQYF. In DNA, the CDR3 is TGTGCCACCAGCGCGACAGCATTTTCCTACGAGCAGTACTTC. The entire variable domain, with the rest obtained from reference TRBV15 and TRBJ2-7, is as follows: DAMVIQNPRYQVTQFGKPVTLSCSQTLNHNVMYWYQQKSSQAPKLLFHYYDKDFNNEADTPDNFQSRRPNTSFCFLDIRSPGLGDTAMYLCATSATAFSYEQYFGPGTRLTVT.